This T cell receptor (beta chain) was sequenced in a study of radiation and T cells in renal cell carcinoma. Study-wide results and caveats: Top tumor clonotypes rose in blood 2 weeks post-radiation, then contracted. Baseline intratumoral clonotype presence is unknown without pretreatment biopsies.

Regarding time point: blood 2 weeks post-SBRT. Treatment given: 15 Gy SBRT to primary tumor, nephrectomy 4 weeks later. Radiation-treated patients gave blood at baseline, week 2 and week 4. The tumor was a clear cell renal cell carcinoma. With regard to this clone: Its target is unknown.

This CDR3 has 12 residues. Unmatched junction bases numbered 12, after V lost 4 bases and J lost 16 bases. Germline V gene data show CDR1 as SQVTM and CDR2 as ANQGSEA. Measured with immunoSEQ multiplex PCR; TCRdb has only the in-frame clones, and not every one. Of 70,000 or so clones listed, 82% are singletons. This sequence joins TRBV29-1 and TRBJ1-4; 7 bases line up with TRBD1. The source material was blood, sampled from a patient whose treatment included radiotherapy and nephrectomy. This TCR came from a man aged 60-69 years with renal cell carcinoma. This chain's CDR3 is CSVGTGQRVEFF. The DNA of the CDR3 is TGCAGCGTTGGGACAGGCCAAAGGGTGGAGTTTTTT.